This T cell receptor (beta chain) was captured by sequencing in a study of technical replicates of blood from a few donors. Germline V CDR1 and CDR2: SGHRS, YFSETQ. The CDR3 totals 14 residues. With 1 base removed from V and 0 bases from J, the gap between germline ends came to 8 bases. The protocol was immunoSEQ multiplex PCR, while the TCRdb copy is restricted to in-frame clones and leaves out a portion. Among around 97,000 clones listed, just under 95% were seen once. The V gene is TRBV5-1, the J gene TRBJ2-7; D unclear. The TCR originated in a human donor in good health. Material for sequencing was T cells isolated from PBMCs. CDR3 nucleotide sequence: TGCGCCAGCAGCTTGATCAGCGTCTCCTACGAGCAGTACTTC. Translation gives CASSLISVSYEQYF.